This record looks at one T cell receptor (beta chain) sequence and its context. One end of the junction fails to match germline, which may point to a read error. The record originates from a study of blood T cells in healthy people across ages. A second PCR, run for about 7 to 11 cycles, used a sample-barcoded 5' primer plus a J-beta primer mix. Carrying 12 random nucleotides, a template-switch adaptor labeled each individual cDNA molecule. A single record per CDR3 protein comes from TCRdb applying MiXCR to the 5' RACE reads. The sample consists of about 1,400,000 distinct CDR3 sequences, 59% of them appearing once. CDR1 is DFQATT, CDR2 SNEGSKA, per germline (reference sequence). This CDR3 contains 12 residues. Drawing of peripheral blood yielded roughly 9.8 milliliters from each donor. Total RNA, at least 5.5 micrograms per sample, was extracted from PBMCs.

This receptor was obtained from a man younger than 30 in good health. The V gene is TRBV20-1, the J gene TRBJ2-1; D is undetermined. The sample was blood. CDR3 bases: TGCAGTGCTCGAGAGTACCAAGAGACCCAGTTCTTC. It encodes CSAREYQETQFF.